The clone carrying this T cell receptor beta chain was seen only once. With 60 Vbeta and 13 Jbeta primers, the PCR was carried out. Generated by immunoSEQ multiplex PCR, the TCRdb table keeps only in-frame clones and is missing some. The sample records 50,000 to 65,000 clones, around 72% being singletons. The germline V gene has CDR1 MNHEY and CDR2 SVGAGI. V dropped 0 bases and J dropped 6; count of bases not matched to a gene: 5. The CDR3 totals 15 residues. These data are taken from a study of cytomegalovirus exposure and HLA in healthy donors. This receptor was taken from a man between 18 and 35 years old in good health and CMV-seronegative. V and J are TRBV6-5 and TRBJ2-1; 7 bases are a match to TRBD1. Sequenced input: PBMCs. As DNA, the CDR3 is TGTGCCAGCAGTTACTCAGGGGGCGCGGCCAATGAGCAGTTCTTC. The encoded protein is CASSYSGGAANEQFF.